This T cell receptor (beta chain) was captured in a study of T-cell reconstitution after alpha-beta-depleted transplantation in children. Using unique molecular identifiers, the investigators prepared the TCRbeta library. TCRdb processed the PCR reads anew with MiXCR; each CDR3 protein has one entry. The sample yields about 610,000 distinct CDR3 sequences, roughly a tenth seen once. This clonotype was seen a few times. There are 16 residues in the CDR3. Germline V gene sequence: CDR1 SGHRS, CDR2 YFSETQ. V lost 0 bases and J lost 11, with 21 bases in between. This rearrangement joins TRBV5-1 to TRBJ1-5; D might be TRBD1 (5 bases). This clonotype was obtained from a human donor who donated a stem cell graft to a child with acute myeloid leukemia. Sequences were derived from PBMCs from the stem cell graft donor, sampled from the stem cell graft. The CDR3 sequence: CASSLVFRGSRLSQHF. Here the CDR3 DNA reads TGCGCCAGCAGCTTGGTTTTTCGGGGGTCGCGTTTATCCCAGCATTTT.